Following are 21 T cell receptor beta chains from one sample sequenced in a study of cytomegalovirus exposure and HLA in healthy donors. The assay was immunoSEQ multiplex PCR, and TCRdb's table has in-frame clones only and misses some. The data show 95,000 to 120,000 clones, under 97% seen once. The sample was PBMCs. These receptors originate from a woman aged 18-29 years in good health and CMV-seronegative.

This chain connects TRBV2 to TRBJ2-4; 12 positions match TRBD1. The CDR3 contains 16 residues. CDR1 and CDR2 from the germline V gene are SNHLY and FYNNEI. The V segment lost 6 bases and the J segment 8 bases; nucleotides outside the gene matches: 11. The CDR3 loop reads CASRWDRGRIDHIQYF. CDR3 sequence (DNA): TGTGCCAGCAGGTGGGACAGGGGGCGTATTGATCACATTCAGTACTTC.

V and J are TRBV2 and TRBJ2-7, with 7 nucleotides matching TRBD2. V was pared by 10 bases and J by 0 bases, with 6 bases of the junction left unmatched. The CDR3 length is 13 residues. Germline V gene sequence: CDR1 SNHLY, CDR2 FYNNEI. The CDR3 bases are TGTGCCATGACTAGCTTAAGCTCCTACGAGCAGTACTTC. This sequence encodes CAMTSLSSYEQYF.

This sequence joins TRBV7-2 and TRBJ1-6; D ambiguous. The V end was cut by 2 bases, the J end by 6 bases, with 8 bases between. The CDR3 is made up of 14 amino acids. Germline V gives CDR1 SGHTA, CDR2 FQGNSA. CDR3 nucleotides: TGTGCCAGCAGCTTAATTGCCAGTAATTCACCCCTCCACTTT. This encodes CASSLIASNSPLHF.

V and J are TRBV15 and TRBJ2-3, with 11 positions matching TRBD2. V trimming: 1 base; J trimming: 2 bases; junction bases outside the gene matches: 5. Looked up from germline, CDR1 is LNHNV and CDR2 is YYDKDF (reference sequence). CDR3 length: 17 amino acids. CDR3 in DNA: TGTGCCACCAGCAGAGTAGCGGGGGGGCCGACCACAGATACGCAGTATTTT. It specifies CATSRVAGGPTTDTQYF.

This clone was seen a few times. The chain recombines TRBV29-1 with TRBJ2-3; D is undetermined. The germline gives CDR1 SQVTM, CDR2 ANQGSEA. The CDR3 is made up of 16 amino acids. V lost 0 bases and J lost 0, with 13 bases in between. The DNA of the CDR3 is TGCAGCGTTGAAGACAGGATGAGCCTTAGCACAGATACGCAGTATTTT. Translated: CSVEDRMSLSTDTQYF.

The gene calls are TRBV6-1 and TRBJ2-7; 9 bases agree with TRBD1. CDR1 is MNHNS and CDR2 is SASEGT in the germline V gene. The CDR3 is 13 amino acids. V was pared by 10 bases and J by 4 bases, with 8 bases of the junction left unmatched. The CDR3 reads CAKPRQGEYEQYF. Here the CDR3 DNA reads TGTGCCAAACCAAGACAGGGGGAGTACGAGCAGTACTTC.

The chain combines TRBV28 with TRBJ1-2, with 9 bases matching TRBD1. V was pared by 2 bases and J by 8 bases, with 6 bases of the junction left unmatched. The CDR3 has 14 residues. Germline V gene data show CDR1 as MDHEN and CDR2 as SYDVKM. The CDR3 coding sequence is TGTGCCAGCAGTTTACATTCGGACAGGGGCGGCTACACCTTC. This translates into CASSLHSDRGGYTF.

This chain joins TRBV6-1 and TRBJ2-5; 8 bases are a match to TRBD1. From germline, CDR1 is MNHNS and CDR2 SASEGT. V dropped 7 bases and J dropped 2; count of bases not matched to a gene: 9. The CDR3 extends over 15 amino acids. In DNA, the CDR3 is TGTGCCAGCACCCGAACTGGGACAGGTCAAGAGACCCAGTACTTC. It translates to CASTRTGTGQETQYF.

This chain joins TRBV9 and TRBJ2-1, with TRBD2 identical over 8 bases. The CDR3 sequence is 15 residues long. V shed 4 bases and J 5 bases; nucleotides not matched to a gene: 8. Germline CDR1 is SGDLS and CDR2 is YYNGEE. In DNA, the CDR3 is TGTGCCAGCAGCACCCTCGGGCGGGGGGACAATGAGCAGTTCTTC. This gives the protein CASSTLGRGDNEQFF.

This chain links TRBV4-1 with TRBJ1-4; 7 bases are shared with TRBD1. Germline CDR1 is MGHRA and CDR2 is YSYEKL. V lost 1 base, J lost 0 bases, and 2 bases stayed unmatched. There are 16 residues in the CDR3. CDR3 sequence (DNA): TGCGCCAGCAGCCAAGCCGGGACAGCAACTAATGAAAAACTGTTTTTT. This codes for CASSQAGTATNEKLFF.

J is TRBJ1-5 and V is TRBV19; the D gene is possibly TRBD1 (5 bases). Germline CDR1 reads LNHDA; CDR2 reads SQIVND (reference sequence). The CDR3 loop spans 15 amino acids. V lost 5 bases and J lost 6, with 17 bases in between. DNA of the CDR3: TGTGCCAGTAGTCCCATTTGGGGCAGTCCTCAGCCCCAGCATTTT. Translating gives CASSPIWGSPQPQHF.

This clone was seen only once. This chain uses TRBV4-1 with TRBJ2-1; 7 bases agree with TRBD2. Germline CDR1 reads MGHRA; CDR2 reads YSYEKL. The CDR3 has 17 residues. The junction had 8 bases not matched to a gene; V was cut back by 0 bases and J by 3 bases. CDR3 in DNA: TGCGCCAGCAGCCAAGACCTGCTGGGGGGGATCTACAATGAGCAGTTCTTC. Its translation: CASSQDLLGGIYNEQFF.

The genes are TRBV9 and TRBJ1-2, with TRBD1 identical over 9 bases. From germline, CDR1 is SGDLS and CDR2 YYNGEE. The CDR3 is 13 residues long. V lost 4 bases and J lost 7; bases outside the gene matches: 5. As DNA, the CDR3 is TGTGCCAGCAGCCCCGGGACAGGGTTTGGCTACACCTTC. Amino acids: CASSPGTGFGYTF.

The chain joins TRBV7-9 to TRBJ2-7; 8 bases are shared with TRBD1. The CDR3 consists of 14 residues. Germline CDR1 SEHNR, CDR2 FQNEAQ (reference sequence). The J segment lost 3 bases and the V segment lost 1 base, leaving 2 bases of the junction unmatched. The CDR3 DNA reads as TGTGCCAGCAGCTTAGGGACAGGGCTCTACGAGCAGTACTTC. Residues: CASSLGTGLYEQYF.

This chain joins TRBV5-1 and TRBJ1-1; D gene unclear. The CDR3 length is 15 residues. V shed 0 bases and J shed 1 base, with 10 bases lying between them. CDR1 and CDR2 from the germline V gene are SGHRS and YFSETQ. CDR3 in DNA: TGCGCCAGCAGCTTGGGGACTCCCCCGAACACTGAAGCTTTCTTT. Translation gives CASSLGTPPNTEAFF.

The V call is TRBV19, the J call TRBJ1-2, with D maybe TRBD1 (6 bases). Germline V gene lookup returns CDR1 LNHDA and CDR2 SQIVND (reference sequence). Trimming took off 6 bases at V and 3 bases at J, with 14 bases between the two ends. CDR3 length equals 14 residues. In DNA form, the CDR3 reads TGTGCCAGTAGCACAGGGCTATGGGACTATGGCTACACCTTC. Translation: CASSTGLWDYGYTF.

V gene TRBV28 combines with J gene TRBJ2-7; 9 nucleotides align to TRBD1. CDR3 length: 16 residues. V lost 6 bases, J lost 2 bases, and 11 bases stayed unmatched. Germline-derived CDR1 and CDR2 are MDHEN and SYDVKM. The CDR3 region has the DNA TGTGCCAGCAGGCGAAAGCCGGGACAGGGCACCTACGAGCAGTACTTC. Its translation: CASRRKPGQGTYEQYF. Filled out from reference TRBV28 and TRBJ2-7, the complete variable domain reads DVKVTQSSRYLVKRTGEKVFLECVQDMDHENMFWYRQDPGLGLRLIYFSYDVKMKEKGDIPEGYSVSREKKERFSLILESASTNQTSMYLCASRRKPGQGTYEQYFGPGTRLTVT.

V and J are TRBV19 and TRBJ2-7; TRBD1 matches at 8 bases. CDR1 LNHDA and CDR2 SQIVND come from the germline V gene (reference sequence). Germline trimming cut 9 bases from V and 3 bases from J; bases unmatched to any gene: 10. This CDR3 comprises 14 residues. This CDR3 reads CASRDRGSVYEQYF. In DNA, the CDR3 is TGTGCCAGCAGAGACAGGGGATCCGTCTACGAGCAGTACTTC.

CDR3 DNA sequence: TGTGCCAGCTCACAAAACGTCGCCGGGACAGGGGCCTACGAGCAGTACTTC. It is translated as CASSQNVAGTGAYEQYF. The chain carries TRBV18 and TRBJ2-7; 10 positions match TRBD1. The CDR3 extends over 17 amino acids. Unmatched junction bases numbered 11, after V lost 4 bases and J lost 2 bases. Germline CDR1 KGHSH, CDR2 LQKENI.

The chain uses TRBV7-8 and TRBJ1-1; 8 nucleotides match TRBD1. With 1 base clipped from V and 5 bases from J, the junction kept 3 bases outside the gene matches. This CDR3 has 14 amino acids. CDR1 SGHVS and CDR2 FQNEAQ come from the germline V gene. The CDR3 sequence is CASSLGQGLTEAFF. The CDR3 coding sequence is TGTGCCAGCAGCTTAGGACAGGGGTTGACTGAAGCTTTCTTT.

On this clone itself: The junction departs from germline at one end; a sequencing error may be responsible. The chain has TRBV2 and TRBJ2-1; 10 bases match TRBD1. CDR3 length: 15 residues. Germline CDR1 reads SNHLY; CDR2 reads FYNNEI. This chain's CDR3 is CASNEFGTGANEQFF. CDR3 bases: TGTGCCAGCAATGAATTCGGGACAGGGGCCAATGAGCAGTTCTTC.